This paragraph reports one TCR beta chain. No antigen is known for it. At the DNA level, this CDR3 is encoded by other sequences in the same sample as well. TCRdb keeps only in-frame clones here, not all; method: immunoSEQ multiplex PCR. This table has roughly 53,000 clones, around 90% appearing once. V was clipped by 6 bases and J by 2 bases, with 18 bases between them. Looked up from germline, CDR1 is SGHDT and CDR2 is YYEEEE. CDR3 length: 15 amino acids. The sample is drawn from a study of OX40 agonist ivuxolimab in advanced cancers. Across the whole study: Head and neck, renal cell, melanoma or hepatocellular carcinoma were the cancers that dose-escalation patients had. Three individuals attained partial responses, comprising one hepatocellular carcinoma case and two cutaneous melanoma cases. Study-wide results and limits: Clonal expansion was among the lowest in partial responders at 0.1-3.0 mg/kg, especially CD8+. Clonal expansion was seen in CD4+ and CD8+ blood T cells by week 6 at 0.1 to 3.0 mg/kg.

The source was CD4+ or CD8+ T cells sorted from blood, collected in a trial of the OX40 agonist ivuxolimab. The TCR sequence derives from an adult with an advanced solid tumor such as melanoma, head and neck, liver or kidney cancer. The chain combines TRBV5-6 with TRBJ2-7; perhaps TRBD2 as D (7 bases). The CDR3 region is CASTPEGGRPYEQYF. DNA of the CDR3: TGTGCCAGCACCCCCGAGGGGGGGAGGCCCTACGAGCAGTACTTC.